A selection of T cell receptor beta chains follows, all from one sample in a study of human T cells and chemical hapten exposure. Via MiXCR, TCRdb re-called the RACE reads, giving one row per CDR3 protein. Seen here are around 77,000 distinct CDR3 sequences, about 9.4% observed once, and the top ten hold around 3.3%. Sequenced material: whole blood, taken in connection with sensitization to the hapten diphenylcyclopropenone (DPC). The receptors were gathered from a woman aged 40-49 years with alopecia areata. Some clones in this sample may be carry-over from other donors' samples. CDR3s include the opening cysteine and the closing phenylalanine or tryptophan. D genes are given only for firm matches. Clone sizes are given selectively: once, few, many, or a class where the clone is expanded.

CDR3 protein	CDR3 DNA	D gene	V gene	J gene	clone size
CSAPQVQGGKLFF	TGCAGTGCTCCTCAAGTCCAGGGGGGAAAACTGTTTTTT	TRBD1	TRBV20-1	TRBJ1-4	many
CASSLGGLAETDTQYF	TGTGCCAGCAGCTTAGGGGGACTAGCGGAGACAGATACGCAGTATTTT	TRBD2	TRBV5-6	TRBJ2-3	few
CASSPGGRSYNEQFF	TGTGCCAGCAGCCCCGGGGGACGGTCCTACAATGAGCAGTTCTTC	NA	TRBV7-3	TRBJ2-1	many
CASSQGQGADEQYF	TGTGCCAGCAGCCAGGGACAGGGGGCGGACGAGCAGTACTTC	TRBD1	TRBV7-6	TRBJ2-7	NA
CASSHDTRNQPQHF	TGTGCCAGTAGCCACGACACCCGCAATCAGCCCCAGCATTTT	NA	TRBV19	TRBJ1-5	NA
CASRLTRQLSYEQYF	TGTGCAAGTCGCTTAACCCGACAGCTCTCCTACGAGCAGTACTTC	NA	TRBV12-2	TRBJ2-7	many
CSVEPRGPYYGYIF	TGCAGCGTTGAACCCCGAGGGCCCTACTATGGCTACATCTTC	NA	TRBV29-1	TRBJ1-2	NA
CASSFADIPYEQYF	TGTGCCAGCAGCTTCGCGGACATACCCTACGAGCAGTACTTC	NA	TRBV5-6	TRBJ2-7	many
CASRAGGASYNSPLHF	TGTGCCAGCAGAGCAGGGGGCGCATCCTATAATTCACCCCTCCACTTT	TRBD1	TRBV6-5	TRBJ1-6	many
CASSTAGLGSYEQYF	TGTGCCAGTAGTACCGCGGGACTAGGCTCCTACGAGCAGTACTTC	TRBD2	TRBV19	TRBJ2-7	many
CASSPYLQGPLTNEKLFF	TGCGCCAGCAGCCCTTACCTCCAGGGGCCTCTAACTAATGAAAAACTGTTTTTT	NA	TRBV5-1	TRBJ1-4	NA
CASSDGPPGAPYEQYF	TGTGCCAGCAGCGATGGCCCCCCAGGGGCGCCTTACGAGCAGTACTTC	NA	TRBV7-9	TRBJ2-7	NA
CASSYSKAGAGNIQYF	TGTGCCAGCAGTTACTCGAAAGCGGGGGCAGGAAACATTCAGTACTTC	TRBD2	TRBV6-2/TRBV6-3	TRBJ2-4	many
CASSRVGGNEKLFF	TGTGCCAGCAGCCGGGTAGGGGGGAATGAAAAACTGTTTTTT	NA	TRBV12-3/TRBV12-4	TRBJ1-4	many
CASSSPGQGSDTQYF	TGTGCCAGCAGTTCACCGGGACAGGGGTCAGATACGCAGTATTTT	TRBD1	TRBV12-3/TRBV12-4	TRBJ2-3	NA
CASSLNDRARSPLHF	TGTGCCAGCAGCCTTAACGACAGGGCGAGATCACCCCTCCACTTT	TRBD1	TRBV11-2	TRBJ1-6	few